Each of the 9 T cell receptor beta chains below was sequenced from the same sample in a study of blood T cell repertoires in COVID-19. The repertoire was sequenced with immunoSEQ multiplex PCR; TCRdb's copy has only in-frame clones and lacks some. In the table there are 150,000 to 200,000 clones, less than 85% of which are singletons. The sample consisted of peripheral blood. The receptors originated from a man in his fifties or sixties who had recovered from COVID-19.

The DNA for the CDR3 is TGTGCCTGGAGTCGCCAAGGGACAGGGGGCAGACCCCTCCACTTT. This translates into CAWSRQGTGGRPLHF. The chain joins TRBV30 to TRBJ1-6; 12 bases fit TRBD1. This CDR3 contains 15 residues. Germline CDR1 GTSNPN, CDR2 SVGIG (reference sequence). With 2 bases clipped from V and 12 bases from J, the junction kept 8 bases outside the gene matches.

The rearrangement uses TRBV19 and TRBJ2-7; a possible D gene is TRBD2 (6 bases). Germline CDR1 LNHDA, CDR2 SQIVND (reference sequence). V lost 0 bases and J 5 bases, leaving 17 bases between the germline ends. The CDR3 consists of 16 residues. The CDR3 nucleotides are TGTGCCAGTAGTATAGATGGGTCCGGGAGTCTCGACGAGCAGTACTTC. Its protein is CASSIDGSGSLDEQYF.

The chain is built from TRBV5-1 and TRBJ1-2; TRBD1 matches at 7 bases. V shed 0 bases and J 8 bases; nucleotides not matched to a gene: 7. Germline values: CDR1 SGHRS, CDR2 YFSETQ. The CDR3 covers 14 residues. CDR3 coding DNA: TGCGCCAGCAGCTTGGACCAGGGGGTCCGAGGCTACACCTTC. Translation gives CASSLDQGVRGYTF.

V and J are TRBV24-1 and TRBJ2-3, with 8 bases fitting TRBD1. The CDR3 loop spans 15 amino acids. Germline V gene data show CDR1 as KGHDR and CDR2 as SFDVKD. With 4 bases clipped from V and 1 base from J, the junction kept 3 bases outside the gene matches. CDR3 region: CATSDPGQGTDTQYF. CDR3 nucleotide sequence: TGTGCCACCAGTGACCCGGGACAGGGCACAGATACGCAGTATTTT.

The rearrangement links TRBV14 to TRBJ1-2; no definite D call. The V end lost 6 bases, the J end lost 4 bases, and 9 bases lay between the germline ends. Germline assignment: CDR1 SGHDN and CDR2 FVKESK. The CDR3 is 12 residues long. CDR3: CASSYEGYGYTF. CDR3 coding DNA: TGTGCCAGCAGTTATGAGGGCTATGGCTACACCTTC.

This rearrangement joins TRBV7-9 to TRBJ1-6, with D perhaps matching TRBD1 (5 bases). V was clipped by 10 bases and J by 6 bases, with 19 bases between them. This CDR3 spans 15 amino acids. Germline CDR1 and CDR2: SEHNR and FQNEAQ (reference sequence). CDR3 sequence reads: CATPRDLGGNSPLHF. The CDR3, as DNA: TGTGCCACCCCCCGGGACCTCGGGGGTAATTCACCCCTCCACTTT.

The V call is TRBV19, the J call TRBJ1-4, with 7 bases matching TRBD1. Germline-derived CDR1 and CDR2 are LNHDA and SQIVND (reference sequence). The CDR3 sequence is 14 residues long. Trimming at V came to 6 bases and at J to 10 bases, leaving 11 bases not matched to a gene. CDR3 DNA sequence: TGTGCCAGTAGCCCACAGGGGCATGACGCAAAACTGTTTTTT. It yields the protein CASSPQGHDAKLFF. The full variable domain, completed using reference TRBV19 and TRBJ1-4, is DGGITQSPKYLFRKEGQNVTLSCEQNLNHDAMYWYRQDPGQGLRLIYYSQIVNDFQKGDIAEGYSVSREKKESFPLTVTSAQKNPTAFYLCASSPQGHDAKLFFGSGTQLSVL.

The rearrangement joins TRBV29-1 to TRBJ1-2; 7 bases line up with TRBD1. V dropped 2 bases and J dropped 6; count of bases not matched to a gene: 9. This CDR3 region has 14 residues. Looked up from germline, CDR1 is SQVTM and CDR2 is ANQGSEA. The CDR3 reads CSVETPTGKDGYTF. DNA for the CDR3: TGCAGCGTTGAAACTCCGACAGGGAAGGATGGCTACACCTTC.

As DNA, the CDR3 is TGTGCCATCAGTGAGCCATGGAGGGATAATGAGCAGTTCTTC. Protein sequence: CAISEPWRDNEQFF. The rearrangement links TRBV10-3 to TRBJ2-1; D perhaps matches TRBD2 (6 bases). V was shortened by 2 bases and J by 7 bases, with 12 bases between the two germline ends. Germline V gene lookup returns CDR1 ENHRY and CDR2 SYGVKD. There are 14 residues in the CDR3.